These 12 T cell receptor beta chains were all obtained from the same sample, sequenced in a study of OX40 agonist ivuxolimab in advanced cancers. TCRdb's copy holds only in-frame clones and misses some; the assay was immunoSEQ multiplex PCR. The sample includes about 9,800 clones, around 89% seen only once; the top ten take about 13%. The material sequenced was CD4+ or CD8+ T cells sorted from blood, taken in a trial of the OX40 agonist ivuxolimab. The receptors shown here come from an adult with an advanced solid tumor such as melanoma, head and neck, liver or kidney cancer.

This clone has just a few counts. This chain uses TRBV27 with TRBJ2-7; D may be TRBD2 (5 bases). Trimming stripped 5 bases from V and 5 bases from J, with 25 bases between. Germline CDR1 reads MNHEY; CDR2 reads SMNVEV (reference sequence). The CDR3 totals 17 residues. DNA for the CDR3: TGTGCCAGCAGTCCGTCCCTTGGCCGGGGAAGTGGTAACGAGCAGTACTTC. This sequence encodes CASSPSLGRGSGNEQYF.

The genes are TRBV2 and TRBJ2-3; no definite D call. Germline lookup yields CDR1 SNHLY and CDR2 FYNNEI. CDR3 size: 14 residues. V lost 2 bases and J lost 4, with 10 bases in between. Here the CDR3 reads CASSENPGSDTQYF. The CDR3 coding sequence is TGTGCCAGCAGTGAAAATCCCGGCTCAGATACGCAGTATTTT.

This chain joins TRBV9 and TRBJ1-4; D call uncertain. CDR3 length: 14 residues. With 3 bases removed from V and 8 bases from J, the gap between germline ends came to 14 bases. Looked up from germline, CDR1 is SGDLS and CDR2 is YYNGEE. The CDR3 bases are TGTGCCAGCAGCGCATCGACGGCCGACGAAAAACTGTTTTTT. It specifies CASSASTADEKLFF.

This chain joins TRBV2 and TRBJ1-5, with D tentatively TRBD1 (6 bases). With 9 bases removed from V and 0 bases from J, the gap between germline ends came to 9 bases. Germline assignment: CDR1 SNHLY and CDR2 FYNNEI. This CDR3 has 13 amino acids. This chain's CDR3 is CASRQDSNQPQHF. The CDR3 DNA reads TGTGCCAGTAGACAGGATAGCAATCAGCCCCAGCATTTT. Full variable domain (rest looked up from reference TRBV2 and TRBJ1-5): EPEVTQTPSHQVTQMGQEVILRCVPISNHLYFYWYRQILGQKVEFLVSFYNNEISEKSEIFDDQFSVERPDGSNFTLKIRSTKLEDSAMYFCASRQDSNQPQHFGDGTRLSIL.

Comments on this clone: The germline gene is not matched at one end of the junction; a read error may be the cause. The chain links TRBV7-7 to TRBJ1-4; 11 bases are shared with TRBD1. Germline V lookup: CDR1 SSHAT, CDR2 FNYEAQ (reference sequence). CDR3 length equals 16 residues. The CDR3 DNA reads as TGTGCTAGCAGACGAGGGACAGGGGGAAAAGAAGAAAAACTGTTTTTT. Amino acid sequence: CASRRGTGGKEEKLFF.

V and J are TRBV13 and TRBJ2-3; 7 nucleotides match TRBD1. The CDR3 consists of 15 residues. V was pared by 0 bases and J by 7 bases, with 7 bases of the junction left unmatched. In germline, CDR1 is PRHDT, CDR2 FYEKMQ (reference sequence). In nucleotides, the CDR3 is TGTGCCAGCAGCTTAGGCGGCAGGGGGTCCAATACGCAGTATTTT. It yields the protein CASSLGGRGSNTQYF.

The V and J genes are TRBV9 and TRBJ1-3; no reliable D call. V gave up 3 bases and J gave up 0 bases, with 4 bases separating them. The CDR3 has 13 amino acids. In germline, CDR1 is SGDLS, CDR2 YYNGEE. CDR3 region: CASSALSGNTIYF. The CDR3 DNA is TGTGCCAGCAGCGCCCTCTCTGGAAACACCATATATTTT.

CDR3 amino acids: CASSPRDGGGETQYF. The CDR3 region has the DNA TGTGCCAGCAGCCCTAGGGACGGCGGCGGGGAGACCCAGTACTTC. J is TRBJ2-5 and V is TRBV11-2; D is possibly TRBD1 or TRBD2 (5 bases each). V was pared by 5 bases and J by 5 bases, with 18 bases between. In germline, CDR1 is SGHAT, CDR2 FQNNGV. This CDR3 has 15 amino acids.

This chain links TRBV10-3 with TRBJ2-7, with a tentative D call TRBD1 (5 bases). Trimming pared 6 bases from V and 3 bases from J, leaving 9 bases between. The germline gives CDR1 ENHRY, CDR2 SYGVKD. CDR3 length equals 12 residues. CDR3: CAIRTQGYEQYF. CDR3 sequence (DNA): TGTGCCATCAGAACCCAGGGCTACGAGCAGTACTTC.

The rearrangement links TRBV18 to TRBJ1-5, with unresolved D. Trimming shortened V by 6 bases and J by 8 bases, and 14 bases separated the two germline ends. Germline CDR1 and CDR2: KGHSH and LQKENI. The CDR3 has 13 amino acids. The CDR3 protein is CASSPGLGEPQHF. DNA for the CDR3: TGTGCCAGCTCCCCCGGTCTCGGGGAGCCCCAGCATTTT.

V gene TRBV5-1 combines with J gene TRBJ2-5, with D unresolved. CDR1 and CDR2 (germline): SGHRS, YFSETQ. Trimming left V 4 bases short and J 5 bases short, with 12 bases between. This CDR3 spans 13 amino acids. The CDR3 sequence is CASSLRPGETQYF. The CDR3 DNA follows: TGCGCCAGCAGCCTGAGACCTGGGGAGACCCAGTACTTC. The variable domain in full, completed from reference TRBV5-1 and TRBJ2-5, reads KAGVTQTPRYLIKTRGQQVTLSCSPISGHRSVSWYQQTPGQGLQFLFEYFSETQRNKGNFPGRFSGRQFSNSRSEMNVSTLELGDSALYLCASSLRPGETQYFGPGTRLLVL.

The chain joins TRBV5-4 to TRBJ2-1; 8 bases agree with TRBD1. The V gene's germline CDR1 is SGHNT and CDR2 YYREEE (reference sequence). The CDR3 has 16 residues. J was trimmed by 0 bases and V by 3 bases; bases with no gene match: 5. The CDR3 is CASSSRGRGSYNEQFF. For the CDR3, the DNA is TGTGCCAGCAGCTCCAGGGGGCGGGGCTCCTACAATGAGCAGTTCTTC. Full variable domain (remainder filled in from reference TRBV5-4 and TRBJ2-1): ETGVTQSPTHLIKTRGQQVTLRCSSQSGHNTVSWYQQALGQGPQFIFQYYREEENGRGNFPPRFSGLQFPNYSSELNVNALELDDSALYLCASSSRGRGSYNEQFFGPGTRLTVL.